A selection of T cell receptor beta chains follows, all from one sample in a study of blood T cell repertoires in COVID-19. TCRdb's copy holds only in-frame clones and misses some; the assay was immunoSEQ multiplex PCR. The table lists 250,000 or so clones, 70% to 85% of them singletons. Material: peripheral blood. These receptors all stem from a woman of 80 years or more with acute or convalescent COVID-19. CDR3s include the opening cysteine and the closing phenylalanine or tryptophan. The D gene is left open where the match is weak. For some rows the clone size is stated as once, few or many, or as a class when expanded; others skip it.

abundance	d_gene	v_gene	j_gene	CDR3aa	CDR3nt
NA	NA	TRBV29-1	TRBJ1-3	CSVGGAGNTIYF	TGCAGCGTTGGGGGGGCTGGAAACACCATATATTTT
many	TRBD1	TRBV5-6	TRBJ2-7	CASSLPGTDEQYF	TGTGCCAGCAGCTTGCCAGGGACAGATGAGCAGTACTTC
few	TRBD1	TRBV28	TRBJ1-6	CASSLSGGNYNSPLHF	TGTGCCAGCAGTTTATCAGGGGGCAACTATAATTCACCCCTCCACTTT
NA	TRBD2	TRBV5-1	TRBJ2-5	CASSKLAGQETQYF	TGCGCCAGCAGCAAACTAGCGGGCCAAGAGACCCAGTACTTC
NA	TRBD2	TRBV15	TRBJ2-7	CATSDRRGLAGSHEQYF	TGTGCCACCAGCGACAGACGGGGACTAGCGGGGTCTCACGAGCAGTACTTC
NA	NA	TRBV4-1	TRBJ1-5	CASSPVEGRVQPQHF	TGCGCCAGCAGCCCGGTAGAGGGTCGGGTTCAGCCCCAGCATTTT
NA	TRBD2	TRBV19	TRBJ2-7	CASARASGGTYEQYF	TGTGCCAGTGCTCGGGCTAGCGGGGGGACCTACGAGCAGTACTTC
NA	NA	TRBV29-1	TRBJ1-1	CSVQGNTEAFF	TGCAGCGTACAGGGGAACACTGAAGCTTTCTTT
NA	NA	TRBV25-1	TRBJ2-6	CASSDELVSGANVLTF	TGTGCCAGCAGTGACGAACTCGTCTCTGGGGCCAACGTCCTGACTTTC
NA	TRBD1	TRBV19	TRBJ1-1	CASSIAGQGSEAFF	TGTGCCAGTAGTATAGCCGGACAGGGCTCTGAAGCTTTCTTT
NA	TRBD2	TRBV29-1	TRBJ2-7	CSVTGAGGGYEQYF	TGCAGCGTCACGGGCGCGGGAGGAGGCTACGAGCAGTACTTC
NA	TRBD1	TRBV4-1	TRBJ1-1	CASSQSPFTGDLQEAFF	TGCGCCAGCAGCCAAAGTCCCTTCACAGGGGACCTTCAGGAAGCTTTCTTT
NA	TRBD2	TRBV5-1	TRBJ2-7	CASSLGGRSYEQYF	TGCGCCAGCAGCTTGGGCGGGAGGTCGTACGAGCAGTACTTC
NA	TRBD1	TRBV6-5	TRBJ1-5	CASCLWTGALQHF	TGTGCCAGCTGTCTTTGGACAGGTGCTCTTCAGCATTTT
NA	NA	TRBV7-2	TRBJ1-1	CASSETPNTEAFF	TGTGCCAGCAGCGAAACACCGAACACTGAAGCTTTCTTT
NA	TRBD1	TRBV25-1	TRBJ1-2	CASSEYRPGQGADGYTF	TGTGCCAGCAGTGAATACCGTCCGGGACAGGGGGCAGATGGCTACACCTTC
NA	TRBD1	TRBV5-6	TRBJ2-3	CASSQPGQRYTDTQYF	TGTGCCAGCAGCCAACCGGGACAGAGATACACAGATACGCAGTATTTT
once	NA	TRBV5-1	TRBJ2-7	CASRTDSYEQYF	TGCGCCAGCAGGACGGACAGTTACGAGCAGTACTTC
NA	NA	TRBV5-5	TRBJ2-7	CASSLNNYEQYF	TGTGCCAGCAGCTTAAACAACTACGAGCAGTACTTC
once	NA	TRBV7-2	TRBJ2-3	CASSPGQRTDTQYF	TGTGCCAGCAGCCCAGGACAACGCACAGATACGCAGTATTTT
NA	TRBD2	TRBV7-6	TRBJ2-7	CASSPTSGNSYEQYF	TGTGCCAGCAGCCCGACTAGCGGGAATTCCTACGAGCAGTACTTC
NA	NA	TRBV7-3	TRBJ2-6	CASSLSGSSGANVLTF	TGTGCCAGCAGCTTAAGTGGGAGCTCTGGGGCCAACGTCCTGACTTTC
NA	TRBD2	TRBV5-1	TRBJ2-2	CASSLALGSSGGLNTGELFF	TGCGCCAGCAGCTTGGCCCTTGGGAGTAGCGGGGGATTAAACACCGGGGAGCTGTTTTTT
NA	NA	TRBV10-1	TRBJ2-7	CASKKGGTESSYEQYF	TGCGCCAGCAAAAAAGGGGGGACAGAGAGCTCCTACGAGCAGTACTTC
NA	NA	TRBV14	TRBJ2-7	CASSQPEMVFEQYF	TGTGCCAGCAGCCAACCGGAGATGGTTTTCGAGCAGTACTTC
NA	NA	TRBV2	TRBJ1-2	CASLTQGDIINGYTF	TGTGCCAGCTTGACACAGGGAGACATTATAAATGGCTACACCTTC
NA	NA	TRBV27	TRBJ2-7	CASSGGGYEQYF	TGTGCCAGCAGTGGCGGTGGCTACGAGCAGTACTTC
once	TRBD1	TRBV28	TRBJ1-5	CASSLDRVQPQHF	TGTGCCAGCAGTCTGGACAGGGTTCAGCCCCAGCATTTT
once	NA	TRBV5-4	TRBJ1-6	CASSFQRGKNSPLHF	TGTGCCAGCAGCTTTCAACGGGGGAAAAATTCACCCCTCCACTTT
NA	NA	TRBV7-2	TRBJ1-5	CASSSTTGLNQPQHF	TGTGCCAGCAGCTCCACGACAGGCCTCAATCAGCCCCAGCATTTT
once	TRBD1	TRBV6-6	TRBJ1-4	CASSGSTGPNEKLFF	TGTGCCAGCAGTGGATCGACAGGGCCTAATGAAAAACTGTTTTTT
NA	NA	TRBV27	TRBJ2-3	CASSLSAGAHTDTQYF	TGTGCCAGCAGTTTATCTGCGGGGGCCCACACAGATACGCAGTATTTT
NA	NA	TRBV4-3	TRBJ2-7	CASSAKEGPYEQYF	TGCGCCAGCAGCGCTAAGGAGGGTCCTTACGAGCAGTACTTC
once	TRBD2	TRBV18	TRBJ2-7	CASSPQPSGEQYF	TGTGCCAGCTCACCACAGCCTAGCGGTGAGCAGTACTTC
NA	TRBD1	TRBV28	TRBJ2-3	CASSLYGTGTDTQYF	TGTGCCAGCAGTTTGTATGGGACAGGGACAGATACGCAGTATTTT
once	TRBD1	TRBV5-4	TRBJ1-2	CASSPAGQDAGYTF	TGTGCCAGCAGCCCCGCGGGACAGGATGCTGGCTACACCTTC
NA	TRBD1	TRBV28	TRBJ1-1	CASSSGQVMNTEAFF	TGTGCCAGCAGTTCGGGACAGGTGATGAACACTGAAGCTTTCTTT
NA	TRBD2	TRBV30	TRBJ2-7	CAWSGGLGGRAAGNEQYF	TGTGCCTGGAGTGGGGGACTAGGCGGGAGGGCCGCGGGGAACGAGCAGTACTTC
NA	TRBD1	TRBV19	TRBJ1-5	CASSFTGGGNQPQHF	TGTGCCAGTAGTTTCACAGGGGGCGGCAATCAGCCCCAGCATTTT
NA	NA	TRBV4-1	TRBJ2-1	CASSQEGEEDEQFF	TGCGCCAGCAGCCAAGAGGGAGAAGAGGATGAGCAGTTCTTC
NA	NA	TRBV6-6	TRBJ1-2	CASSDFPGGGYGYTF	TGTGCCAGCAGTGACTTCCCCGGCGGGGGCTATGGCTACACCTTC
NA	NA	TRBV7-2	TRBJ1-2	CASSLGGGAYGYTF	TGTGCCAGCAGCTTAGGTGGGGGCGCCTATGGCTACACCTTC
NA	NA	TRBV2	TRBJ1-5	CASSDREGQPQHF	TGTGCCAGCAGTGACCGGGAAGGTCAGCCCCAGCATTTT
NA	TRBD1	TRBV5-1	TRBJ1-2	CASSLGTGSVGYTF	TGCGCCAGCAGCTTGGGGACAGGGTCGGTGGGCTACACCTTC
NA	NA	TRBV4-3	TRBJ2-7	CASSRDRIRGANFYEQYF	TGCGCCAGCAGCCGAGATCGGATCAGGGGCGCCAATTTCTACGAGCAGTACTTC
NA	NA	TRBV27	TRBJ2-1	CASSFNNEQFF	TGTGCCAGCAGTTTTAACAATGAGCAGTTCTTC
NA	NA	TRBV5-5	TRBJ2-7	CASSPDSSYEQYF	TGTGCCAGCAGCCCGGACAGCTCCTACGAGCAGTACTTC
once	NA	TRBV27	TRBJ2-2	CASSFPGQKNTGELFF	TGTGCCAGCAGTTTTCCCGGACAGAAAAACACCGGGGAGCTGTTTTTT
NA	TRBD2	TRBV10-1	TRBJ2-2	CASSDYRTSGGALATGELFF	TGCGCCAGCAGTGATTATAGGACTAGCGGGGGGGCCCTTGCCACCGGGGAGCTGTTTTTT
NA	TRBD1	TRBV25-1	TRBJ2-2	CASSGSDRELFF	TGTGCCAGCAGTGGATCCGACAGGGAACTGTTTTTT
NA	NA	TRBV11-3	TRBJ1-4	CASSLGTATNEKLFF	TGTGCCAGCAGCTTAGGGACAGCAACTAATGAAAAACTGTTTTTT
NA	TRBD1	TRBV7-3	TRBJ2-1	CASSLTQTGGYEQFF	TGTGCCAGCAGCTTAACGCAGACAGGGGGGTATGAGCAGTTCTTC
NA	TRBD2	TRBV2	TRBJ2-1	CASRPGTSGADEQFF	TGTGCCAGCAGACCCGGGACTAGCGGGGCTGATGAGCAGTTCTTC
NA	TRBD2	TRBV6-5	TRBJ2-1	CASSYSPGGARNEQFF	TGTGCCAGCAGTTACTCACCCGGGGGGGCCAGGAATGAGCAGTTCTTC